This TCR beta chain was retrieved from a study of cytomegalovirus exposure and HLA in healthy donors. 60 Vbeta and 13 Jbeta primers were used in PCR. The repertoire was sequenced with immunoSEQ multiplex PCR; TCRdb's copy has only in-frame clones and lacks some. Seen here are 110,000 or so clones, roughly 71% observed once, and the top ten hold approximately 5.5%. Germline V gene sequence: CDR1 SGHDN, CDR2 FVKESK. The trim removed 5 bases at V and 1 base at J, leaving 2 bases unmatched. This CDR3 is 14 amino acids long. The rearrangement uses TRBV14 and TRBJ2-1, with TRBD2 identical over 7 bases. The TCR originated in a woman aged 70-85 years in good health and CMV-seropositive. Sequenced: PBMCs. For the CDR3, the DNA is TGTGCCAGCAGCGTAGCGGGTTCCTACAATGAGCAGTTCTTC. Protein product: CASSVAGSYNEQFF.